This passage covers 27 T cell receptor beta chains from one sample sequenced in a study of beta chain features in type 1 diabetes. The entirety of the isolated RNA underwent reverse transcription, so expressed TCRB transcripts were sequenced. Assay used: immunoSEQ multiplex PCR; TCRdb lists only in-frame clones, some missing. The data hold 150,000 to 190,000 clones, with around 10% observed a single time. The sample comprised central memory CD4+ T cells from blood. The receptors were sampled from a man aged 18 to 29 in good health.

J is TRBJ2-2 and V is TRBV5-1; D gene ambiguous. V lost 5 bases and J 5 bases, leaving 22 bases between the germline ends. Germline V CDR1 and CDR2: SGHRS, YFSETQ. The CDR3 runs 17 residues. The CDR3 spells CASSPNLQVIATGELFF. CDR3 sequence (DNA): TGCGCCAGCAGTCCCAACCTCCAGGTGATTGCGACCGGGGAGCTGTTTTTT.

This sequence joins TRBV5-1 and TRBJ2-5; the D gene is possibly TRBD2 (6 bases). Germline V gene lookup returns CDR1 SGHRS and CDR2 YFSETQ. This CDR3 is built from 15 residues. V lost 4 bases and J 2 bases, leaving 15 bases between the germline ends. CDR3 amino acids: CASSAGPGYQETQYF. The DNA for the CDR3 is TGCGCCAGCAGCGCGGGACCGGGCTATCAAGAGACCCAGTACTTC.

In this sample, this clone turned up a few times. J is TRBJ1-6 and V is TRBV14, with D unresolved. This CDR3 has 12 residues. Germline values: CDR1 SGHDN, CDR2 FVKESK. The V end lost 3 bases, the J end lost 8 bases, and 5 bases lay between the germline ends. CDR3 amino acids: CASSHQDSPLHF. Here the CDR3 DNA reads TGTGCCAGCAGCCACCAGGATTCACCCCTCCACTTT.

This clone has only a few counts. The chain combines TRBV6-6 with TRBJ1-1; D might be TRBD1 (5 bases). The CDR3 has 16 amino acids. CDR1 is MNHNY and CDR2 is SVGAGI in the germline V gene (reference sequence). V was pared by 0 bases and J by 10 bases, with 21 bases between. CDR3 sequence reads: CASSYSRGLKSAGAFF. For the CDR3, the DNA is TGTGCCAGCAGTTACTCGAGGGGCCTGAAGTCGGCTGGAGCTTTCTTT.

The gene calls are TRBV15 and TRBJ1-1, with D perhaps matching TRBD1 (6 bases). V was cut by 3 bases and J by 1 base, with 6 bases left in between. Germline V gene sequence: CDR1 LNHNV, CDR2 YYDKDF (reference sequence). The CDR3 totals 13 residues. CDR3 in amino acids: CATSRTGNTEAFF. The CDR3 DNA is TGTGCCACCAGCAGGACAGGGAACACTGAAGCTTTCTTT.

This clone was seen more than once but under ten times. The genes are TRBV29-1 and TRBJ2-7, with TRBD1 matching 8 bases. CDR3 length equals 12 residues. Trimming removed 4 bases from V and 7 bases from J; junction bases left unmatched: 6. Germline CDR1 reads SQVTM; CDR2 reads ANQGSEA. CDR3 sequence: CSVVQGAKEQYF. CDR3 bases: TGCAGCGTTGTGCAGGGGGCAAAGGAGCAGTACTTC.

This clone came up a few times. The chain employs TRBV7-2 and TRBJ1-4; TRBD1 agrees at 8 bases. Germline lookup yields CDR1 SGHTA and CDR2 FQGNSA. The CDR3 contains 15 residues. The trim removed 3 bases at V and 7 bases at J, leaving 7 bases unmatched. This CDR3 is CASSFRTGLGEKLFF. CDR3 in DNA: TGTGCCAGCAGCTTTAGGACAGGGCTAGGTGAAAAACTGTTTTTT.

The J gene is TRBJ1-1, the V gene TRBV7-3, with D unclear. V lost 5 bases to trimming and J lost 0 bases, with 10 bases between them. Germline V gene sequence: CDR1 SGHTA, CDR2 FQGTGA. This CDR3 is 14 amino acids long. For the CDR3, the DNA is TGTGCCAGCAGCCAACAGCCCGTGAACACTGAAGCTTTCTTT. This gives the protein CASSQQPVNTEAFF.

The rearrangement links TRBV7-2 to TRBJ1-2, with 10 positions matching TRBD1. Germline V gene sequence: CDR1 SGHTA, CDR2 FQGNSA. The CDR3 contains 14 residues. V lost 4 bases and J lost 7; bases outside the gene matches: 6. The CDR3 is CASSSGTGDGGYTF. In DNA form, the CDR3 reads TGTGCCAGCAGCTCCGGGACAGGGGACGGTGGCTACACCTTC.

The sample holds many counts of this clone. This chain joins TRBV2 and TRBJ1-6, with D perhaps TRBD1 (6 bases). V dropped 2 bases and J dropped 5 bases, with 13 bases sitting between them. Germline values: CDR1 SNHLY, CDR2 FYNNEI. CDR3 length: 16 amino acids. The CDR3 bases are TGTGCCAGCAGTGAATCGGGGGCCGAAAATAATTCACCCCTCCACTTT. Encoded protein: CASSESGAENNSPLHF.

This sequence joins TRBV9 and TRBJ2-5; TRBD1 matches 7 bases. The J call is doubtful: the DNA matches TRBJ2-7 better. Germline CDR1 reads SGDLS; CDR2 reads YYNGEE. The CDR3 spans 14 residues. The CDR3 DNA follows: TGTGCCAGCAGCCGAGTGGGACAGAGTTACGAGCAGTACTTC. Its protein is CASSRVGQSYEQYF.

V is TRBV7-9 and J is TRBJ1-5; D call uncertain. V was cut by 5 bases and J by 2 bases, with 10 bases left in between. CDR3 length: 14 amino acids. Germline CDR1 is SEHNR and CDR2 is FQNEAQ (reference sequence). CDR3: CASSVPGGNQPQHF. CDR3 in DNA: TGTGCCAGCAGCGTCCCTGGTGGCAATCAGCCCCAGCATTTT.

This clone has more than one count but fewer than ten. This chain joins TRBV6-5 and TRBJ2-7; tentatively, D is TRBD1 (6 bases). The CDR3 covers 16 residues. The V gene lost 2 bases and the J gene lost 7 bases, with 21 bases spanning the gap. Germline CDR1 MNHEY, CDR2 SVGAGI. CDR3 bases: TGTGCCAGCAGTTACCAGGGGAGAAGGGTGACGGGGGAGCAGTACTTC. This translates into CASSYQGRRVTGEQYF.

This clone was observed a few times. CDR3 protein: CASSSTLGPNYEQYF. CDR3 bases: TGTGCCAGCAGCTCTACTTTGGGACCGAACTACGAGCAGTACTTC. The chain carries TRBV28 and TRBJ2-7; perhaps D is TRBD1 or TRBD2 (5 bases each). Germline V gene sequence: CDR1 MDHEN, CDR2 SYDVKM. V was pared by 6 bases and J by 3 bases, with 18 bases between. The length of the CDR3 is 15 residues.

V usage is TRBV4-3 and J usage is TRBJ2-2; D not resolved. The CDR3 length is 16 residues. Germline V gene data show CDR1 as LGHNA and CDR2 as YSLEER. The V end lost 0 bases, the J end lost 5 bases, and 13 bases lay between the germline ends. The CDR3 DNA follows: TGCGCCAGCAGCCAAGAAGGGCAGATCTATACCGGGGAGCTGTTTTTT. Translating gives CASSQEGQIYTGELFF.

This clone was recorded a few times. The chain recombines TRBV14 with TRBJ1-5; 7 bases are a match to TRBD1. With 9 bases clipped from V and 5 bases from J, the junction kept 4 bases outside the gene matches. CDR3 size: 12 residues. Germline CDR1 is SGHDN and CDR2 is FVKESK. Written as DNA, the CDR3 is TGTGCCAGACGGGACAGTTATCAGCCCCAGCATTTT. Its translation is CARRDSYQPQHF.

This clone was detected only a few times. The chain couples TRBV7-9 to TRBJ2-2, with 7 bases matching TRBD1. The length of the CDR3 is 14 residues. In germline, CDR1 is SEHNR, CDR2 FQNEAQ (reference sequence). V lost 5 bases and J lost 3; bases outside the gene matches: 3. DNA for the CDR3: TGTGCCAGCAGCCCCGGGACAGACACCGGGGAGCTGTTTTTT. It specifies CASSPGTDTGELFF.

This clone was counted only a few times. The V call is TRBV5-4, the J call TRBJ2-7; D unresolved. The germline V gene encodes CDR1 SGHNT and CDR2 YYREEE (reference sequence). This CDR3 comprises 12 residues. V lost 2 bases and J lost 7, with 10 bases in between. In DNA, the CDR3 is TGTGCCAGCAGCTTTCGGGTTTTGGAGCAGTACTTC. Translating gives CASSFRVLEQYF.

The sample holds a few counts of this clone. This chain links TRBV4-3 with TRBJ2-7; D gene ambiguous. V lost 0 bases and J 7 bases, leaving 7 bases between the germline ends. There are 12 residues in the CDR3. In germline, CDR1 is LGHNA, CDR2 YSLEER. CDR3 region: CASSQDRMEQYF. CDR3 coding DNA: TGCGCCAGCAGCCAAGATAGGATGGAGCAGTACTTC.

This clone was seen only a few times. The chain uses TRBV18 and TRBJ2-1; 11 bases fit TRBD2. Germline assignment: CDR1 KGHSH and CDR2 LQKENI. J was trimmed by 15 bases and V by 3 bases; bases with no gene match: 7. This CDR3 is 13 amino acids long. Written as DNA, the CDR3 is TGTGCCAGCTCACCCTCTAGCGGGAGGCTAGTGTTCTTC. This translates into CASSPSSGRLVFF. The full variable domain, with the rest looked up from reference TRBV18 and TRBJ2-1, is NAGVMQNPRHLVRRRGQEARLRCSPMKGHSHVYWYRQLPEEGLKFMVYLQKENIIDESGMPKERFSAEFPKEGPSILRIQQVVRGDSAAYFCASSPSSGRLVFFGPGTRLTVL.

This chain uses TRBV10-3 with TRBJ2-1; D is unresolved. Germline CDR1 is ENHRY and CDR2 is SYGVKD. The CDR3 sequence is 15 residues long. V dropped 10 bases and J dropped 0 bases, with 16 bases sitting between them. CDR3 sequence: CASCSELRSYNEQFF. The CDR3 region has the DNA TGTGCCAGCTGCTCTGAACTCCGCTCCTACAATGAGCAGTTCTTC.

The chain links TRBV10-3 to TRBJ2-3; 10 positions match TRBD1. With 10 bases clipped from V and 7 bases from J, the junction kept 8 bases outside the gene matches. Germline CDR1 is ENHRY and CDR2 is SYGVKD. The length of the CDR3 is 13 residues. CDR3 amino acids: CASRDRGRNTQYF. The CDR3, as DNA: TGTGCCAGCAGAGACAGGGGGCGGAATACGCAGTATTTT.

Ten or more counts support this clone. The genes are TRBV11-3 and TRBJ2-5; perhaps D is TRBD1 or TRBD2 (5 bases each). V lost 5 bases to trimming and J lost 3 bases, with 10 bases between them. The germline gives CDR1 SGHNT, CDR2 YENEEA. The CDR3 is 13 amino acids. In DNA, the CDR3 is TGTGCCAGCAGCCAGCAGGGAGAAGAGACCCAGTACTTC. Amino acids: CASSQQGEETQYF.

In nucleotides, the CDR3 is TGTGCCAGCAGTTTACGTAACACTGAAGCTTTCTTT. This encodes CASSLRNTEAFF. The chain is built from TRBV28 and TRBJ1-1, with unresolved D. The CDR3 is 12 residues long. V lost 2 bases and J 2 bases, leaving 3 bases between the germline ends. Germline CDR1 and CDR2: MDHEN and SYDVKM.

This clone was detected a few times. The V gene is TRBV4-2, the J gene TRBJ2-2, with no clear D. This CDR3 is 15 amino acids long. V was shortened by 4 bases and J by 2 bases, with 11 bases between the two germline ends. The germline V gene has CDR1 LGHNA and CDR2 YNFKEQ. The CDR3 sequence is CASSPRTLNTGELFF. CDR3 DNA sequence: TGTGCCAGCAGCCCCCGGACCCTTAACACCGGGGAGCTGTTTTTT.

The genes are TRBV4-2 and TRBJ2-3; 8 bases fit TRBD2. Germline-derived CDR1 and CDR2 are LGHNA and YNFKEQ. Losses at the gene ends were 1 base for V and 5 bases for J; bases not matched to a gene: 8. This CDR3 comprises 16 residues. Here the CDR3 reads CASSQGTGGLEDTQYF. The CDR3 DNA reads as TGTGCCAGCAGCCAAGGGACGGGGGGGTTGGAAGATACGCAGTATTTT.

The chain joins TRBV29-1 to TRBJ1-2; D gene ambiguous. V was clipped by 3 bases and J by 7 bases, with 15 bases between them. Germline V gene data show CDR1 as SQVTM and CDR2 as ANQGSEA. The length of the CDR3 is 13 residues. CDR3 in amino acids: CSVDTGVKVGYTF. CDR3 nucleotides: TGCAGCGTTGACACGGGTGTTAAGGTTGGCTACACCTTC.